The T cell receptor (beta chain) under discussion was sequenced for a study of blood T cell repertoires in COVID-19. Germline values: CDR1 MRHNA, CDR2 SNTAGT. Deletions cut 6 bases from V and 4 bases from J, with 12 bases between. This CDR3 contains 14 residues. Seattle patients were enrolled while actively infected and followed longitudinally. In the source study's methods: Estimates of nucleated cell counts were drawn from the amplification of reference gene primers. Here immunoSEQ multiplex PCR was the method, and the copy in TCRdb shows in-frame clones only, minus some. D and trimming come from the DNA, and the V and J calls and clone size come from that table. The sample shows under 400,000 clones, around 87% of them seen only once.

The source of this sequence is a woman aged 25 to 39 with COVID-19, enrolled during active disease. The chain uses TRBV6-4 and TRBJ2-2, with a tentative D call TRBD1 (6 bases). Input material: peripheral blood. The DNA for the CDR3 is TGTGCCAGCAGGAAACAGGGTACCACCGGGGAGCTGTTTTTT. The encoded protein is CASRKQGTTGELFF.